Shown below are 19 T cell receptor beta chains from a single sample sequenced in a study of blood T cells in healthy people across ages. The authors ran a second PCR of 7 to 11 cycles using a sample-barcoded 5' primer and a J-beta primer mix. TCRdb reanalysed the 5' RACE reads using MiXCR and keeps one entry per CDR3 protein. Counted here are 1.5 million to 2 million distinct CDR3 sequences, approximately 50% occurring once; the ten biggest clones make up around 2.1%. Sample: blood. The receptors come from a woman in her thirties or forties in good health.

This clonotype has more than one count but fewer than ten. This chain joins TRBV20-1 and TRBJ2-3; D may be TRBD2 (5 bases). V was trimmed by 3 bases and J by 0 bases, leaving 13 bases between them. The CDR3 is 15 residues long. CDR1 is DFQATT, CDR2 SNEGSKA, per germline (reference sequence). The CDR3 DNA follows: TGCAGTGCTAGCGGGGTCCCCTCGAGCACAGATACGCAGTATTTT. Translation: CSASGVPSSTDTQYF.

The chain links TRBV10-3 to TRBJ1-1; a possible D gene is TRBD1 (5 bases). The ends were cut back, 5 bases at V and 1 base at J, with 14 bases in the middle. CDR3 length equals 15 residues. CDR1 and CDR2 (germline): ENHRY, SYGVKD. CDR3 sequence reads: CAISPWDAWNTEAFF. CDR3 DNA: TGTGCCATCAGTCCGTGGGACGCCTGGAACACTGAAGCTTTCTTT.

Notes on this clonotype: A much bigger clone sits one base away, suggesting this may be a read error. This chain links TRBV28 with TRBJ2-5; 10 bases are shared with TRBD1. The last part of the DNA fits TRBJ2-7 better; the J call may be wrong. From germline, CDR1 is MDHEN and CDR2 SYDVKM. The CDR3 sequence is 12 residues long. The CDR3 sequence: CASRTGGCEQYF. For the CDR3, the DNA is TGTGCCAGCAGGACAGGGGGCTGCGAGCAGTACTTC.

The gene calls are TRBV6-2 or TRBV6-3 and TRBJ2-7; a weak D match, TRBD1 (7 bases). With 0 bases removed from V and 4 bases from J, the gap between germline ends came to 16 bases. Germline lookup yields CDR1 MNHEY and CDR2 SVGEGT. The CDR3 extends over 16 amino acids. The CDR3 DNA reads as TGTGCCAGCAGTTACTCGGGGCAGGGGGGAGGATACGAGCAGTACTTC. Protein product: CASSYSGQGGGYEQYF.

In this sample, this clonotype turned up once. At one end, the junction sequence differs from germline, possibly due to a read error. CDR3 in amino acids: CASRRTLTYEQHF. CDR3 DNA: TGTGCCAGCAGAAGAACACTCACCTACGAGCAGCACTTC. The V and J genes are TRBV6-6 and TRBJ2-5; D remains ambiguous. The CDR3 extends over 13 amino acids. Per germline, CDR1 MNHNY and CDR2 SVGAGI (reference sequence).

The V call is TRBV6-1, the J call TRBJ2-7, with D possibly being TRBD1 or TRBD2 (5 bases each). The DNA end is a closer match to TRBJ2-5, so the J assignment may be wrong. This CDR3 has 16 residues. In germline, CDR1 is MNHNS, CDR2 SASEGT. CDR3: CASSESGTGRRETQYF. The CDR3 DNA reads TGTGCCAGCAGTGAATCCGGCACGGGGCGGCGGGAGACCCAGTACTTC.

In this sample, this clonotype turned up a few times. The chain couples TRBV5-5 to TRBJ2-3, with 10 bases aligning to TRBD2. Germline V gene lookup returns CDR1 SGHKS and CDR2 YYEKEE (reference sequence). Trimming removed 4 bases from V and 6 bases from J; junction bases left unmatched: 17. The CDR3 has 18 residues. CDR3 in amino acids: CASSRIQAGGTLGDTQYF. The CDR3 DNA follows: TGTGCCAGCAGCCGGATCCAAGCGGGGGGGACACTGGGGGATACGCAGTATTTT.

The gene calls are TRBV24-1 and TRBJ2-3; 9 bases fit TRBD1. This CDR3 is 18 amino acids long. V lost 5 bases and J lost 0; bases outside the gene matches: 11. Germline V gives CDR1 KGHDR, CDR2 SFDVKD. The CDR3 spells CATSGPTGGSVSTDTQYF. CDR3 DNA: TGTGCCACCAGTGGCCCGACAGGGGGATCTGTTAGCACAGATACGCAGTATTTT.

This clonotype was picked up a small number of times. CDR3: CASSSRDETYEQYF. In DNA form, the CDR3 reads TGCGCCAGCAGCTCCCGGGACGAAACCTACGAGCAGTACTTC. The chain uses TRBV5-1 and TRBJ2-7; D is possibly TRBD1 or TRBD2 (5 bases each). This CDR3 has 14 amino acids. With 3 bases removed from V and 2 bases from J, the gap between germline ends came to 12 bases. Germline CDR1 SGHRS, CDR2 YFSETQ.

This clonotype was detected once. This chain links TRBV6-1 with TRBJ1-5; D remains unclear. The CDR3 consists of 13 residues. Germline assignment: CDR1 MNHNS and CDR2 SASEGT. The V gene lost 0 bases and the J gene lost 5 bases, with 5 bases spanning the gap. The CDR3 sequence is CASSEAVYQPQHF. The CDR3, as DNA: TGTGCCAGCAGTGAAGCGGTGTATCAGCCCCAGCATTTT.

Only one count was recorded for this clonotype. The chain joins TRBV20-1 to TRBJ2-7; the D call may be TRBD1 or TRBD2 (5 bases each). The CDR3 is 15 amino acids. Germline V gene sequence: CDR1 DFQATT, CDR2 SNEGSKA (reference sequence). Trimming left V 0 bases short and J 3 bases short, with 15 bases between. This CDR3 is CSARDGGRQLYEQYF. DNA for the CDR3: TGCAGTGCTAGAGATGGAGGCCGACAGCTCTACGAGCAGTACTTC.

The chain has TRBV28 and TRBJ2-4; 10 nucleotides match TRBD1. The end of the DNA fits TRBJ2-7 better, so the J call may be wrong. The CDR3 spans 15 residues. Per the germline V gene, CDR1 is MDHEN and CDR2 is SYDVKM. The DNA of the CDR3 is TGTGCCAGCAGTTTTTCGGGACAGGGGAAGGACGAGCAGTACTTC. Amino acids: CASSFSGQGKDEQYF.

J is TRBJ2-1 and V is TRBV13; weak D call: TRBD1 (6 bases). The germline V gene has CDR1 PRHDT and CDR2 FYEKMQ (reference sequence). CDR3 size: 13 residues. The germline V and J ends were trimmed by 4 bases and 8 bases, with 12 bases remaining between them. The CDR3 nucleotides are TGTGCCAGCAGCTCCCGTGAGGGGGATGAGCAGTTCTTC. Translating gives CASSSREGDEQFF.

V and J are TRBV15 and TRBJ2-3; TRBD2 matches 7 bases. V trimming: 5 bases; J trimming: 1 base; junction bases outside the gene matches: 6. Looked up from germline, CDR1 is LNHNV and CDR2 is YYDKDF (reference sequence). This CDR3 spans 15 amino acids. The CDR3 is CATSGARGGTDTQYF. Written as DNA, the CDR3 is TGTGCCACCAGCGGCGCCCGGGGGGGCACAGATACGCAGTATTTT.

As regards this clonotype: Mismatch with germline at one junction end may stem from a read error. This chain uses TRBV7-2 with TRBJ1-2; no firm D call. CDR1 and CDR2 from the germline V gene are SGHTA and FQGNSA. The CDR3 has 12 residues. The CDR3 DNA reads as TGTGCCGGCAGCTTAGAGCTCTATGGCTACACCTTC. Residues: CAGSLELYGYTF.

Only a few counts were recorded for this clonotype. This chain uses TRBV28 with TRBJ2-5; 9 bases are shared with TRBD1. The CDR3 runs 17 residues. V lost 4 bases and J lost 5; bases outside the gene matches: 14. The germline CDR1 and CDR2 sequences are MDHEN and SYDVKM. The CDR3 protein is CASSYTKTGGFVETQYF. Written as DNA, the CDR3 is TGTGCCAGCAGTTACACCAAGACAGGGGGGTTTGTGGAGACCCAGTACTTC.

The chain carries TRBV7-2 and TRBJ2-5; a weak D match, TRBD2 (6 bases). Germline V CDR1 and CDR2: SGHTA, FQGNSA. Deletions cut 0 bases from V and 5 bases from J, with 13 bases between. The CDR3 runs 15 residues. The CDR3 nucleotides are TGTGCCAGCAGCTTAGCTCCGGGAGTGTGGGAGACCCAGTACTTC. Amino acid sequence: CASSLAPGVWETQYF.

There are a few counts of this clonotype. The chain couples TRBV4-3 to TRBJ1-6; D not resolved. Germline CDR1 is LGHNA and CDR2 is YSLEER. This CDR3 has 15 amino acids. V gave up 1 base and J gave up 7 bases, with 11 bases separating them. The CDR3 loop is CASSQVSLSNSPLHF. In nucleotides, the CDR3 is TGCGCCAGCAGCCAAGTGTCTCTTTCCAATTCACCCCTCCACTTT.

Remarks on this clonotype: A much larger clone lies one base from this, so it may be a read error. The chain combines TRBV7-8 with TRBJ2-5; D is uncertain. The CDR3 loop spans 15 amino acids. V lost 2 bases and J 11 bases, leaving 21 bases between the germline ends. Germline CDR1 SGHVS, CDR2 FQNEAQ. This CDR3 is CASSLPDSSYNEQYF. The CDR3 nucleotides are TGTGCCAGCAGCTTACCAGATTCCTCCTACAATGAGCAGTACTTC.